This T cell receptor (beta chain) was recovered during a study of blood T cell repertoires in COVID-19. At the level of the study: Researchers got acute and convalescent COVID-19 samples from the United States, Italy and Spain. PBMCs, B-cell-depleted T cells, or T cells were the source of the cDNA or gDNA that made up the material.

Allocation to cohorts depended on clinical history reported by the participants. The V gene's germline CDR1 is SGHTA and CDR2 FQGTGA. V lost 5 bases and J lost 0; bases outside the gene matches: 7. CDR3 length equals 18 residues. Clones were read by immunoSEQ multiplex PCR, and TCRdb kept only the in-frame ones, dropping some. Here the sample spans hundreds of thousands of clones, about 81% being singletons. This chain links TRBV7-3 with TRBJ2-6; 10 bases agree with TRBD1. The sequencing sample was made of PBMCs or T cells enriched from blood (not recorded which). This TCR was recovered from a man in his thirties or forties with acute COVID-19. The CDR3 DNA reads TGTGCCAGCAGCCAGTGGGACAGGGGTCGCTCTGGGGCCAACGTCCTGACTTTC. Its translation is CASSQWDRGRSGANVLTF.